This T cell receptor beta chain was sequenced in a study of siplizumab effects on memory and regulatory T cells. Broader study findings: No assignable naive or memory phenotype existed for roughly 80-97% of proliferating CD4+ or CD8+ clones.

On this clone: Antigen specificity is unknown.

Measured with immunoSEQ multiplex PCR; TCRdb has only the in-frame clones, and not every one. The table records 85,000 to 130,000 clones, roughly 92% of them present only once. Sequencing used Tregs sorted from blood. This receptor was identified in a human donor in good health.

This CDR3 reads CASRGLGGEAFF. For the CDR3, the DNA is TGTGCCAGCAGGGGGCTAGGGGGTGAAGCTTTCTTT. This chain joins TRBV28 and TRBJ1-1, with D possibly being TRBD1 (6 bases). V was trimmed by 6 bases and J by 7 bases, leaving 12 bases between them. Germline CDR1 is MDHEN and CDR2 is SYDVKM. This CDR3 has 12 amino acids. Together with reference TRBV28 and TRBJ1-1, the CDR3 gives the full variable domain: DVKVTQSSRYLVKRTGEKVFLECVQDMDHENMFWYRQDPGLGLRLIYFSYDVKMKEKGDIPEGYSVSREKKERFSLILESASTNQTSMYLCASRGLGGEAFFGQGTRLTVV.